This T cell receptor (beta chain) was sequenced for a study of blood T cell repertoires in COVID-19. On the study more broadly: COVID-19 samples from acute and convalescent phases originated in the United States, Italy and Spain. T cells, B-cell-depleted T cells, or PBMCs provided the cDNA or gDNA that served as material.

Authors' methods: From reference gene primer amplification, estimates of nucleated cell counts were derived. Data came from immunoSEQ multiplex PCR; TCRdb stores just in-frame clones and leaves some out. V and J calls and clone size are as listed in that table; D and trimming were resolved from the DNA. The data hold roughly 130,000 clones, with about 82% observed a single time. Germline V gene data show CDR1 as SQVTM and CDR2 as ANQGSEA. V was clipped by 8 bases and J by 0 bases; unmatched bases: 6. The CDR3 length is 13 residues. This sequence was found in a man aged 55-75 years with active or convalescent COVID-19. Sequenced material: peripheral blood. The chain is built from TRBV29-1 and TRBJ1-1; 7 nucleotides agree with TRBD1. The CDR3, as DNA: TGCAGCTCGTCAGGGGGAATGAACACTGAAGCTTTCTTT. Amino acids: CSSSGGMNTEAFF.